This T cell receptor (beta chain) appears in the sequencing data of a study of T cell responses to AZD1222 COVID-19 vaccine. About the study: Second-dose groups at about 4 or about 12 weeks were pooled.

In regard to this clone: Its antigen remains unknown.

The germline CDR1 and CDR2 sequences are SGDLS and YYNGEE. V gave up 4 bases and J gave up 3 bases; unmatched junction bases: 4. The CDR3 runs to 14 residues. Profiled with immunoSEQ multiplex PCR; TCRdb holds only in-frame clones, not every one. The sample comprises some 100,000 clones, about nine tenths of which are singletons, and 1.3% rests with the top ten. General study findings and limits: Donors in the cohort were predominantly white British and more often female, and clonal diversity was possibly underestimated. The study reported that nearly half of spike-specific TCRs target unmutated variant regions.

The sample here was peripheral blood, taken on day 0 of AZD1222 vaccination. This TCR derives from an adult in good health. V is TRBV9 and J is TRBJ1-5, with 7 bases lining up with TRBD1. CDR3 loop: CASSRGQPNQPQHF. In DNA form, the CDR3 reads TGTGCCAGCAGCAGGGGACAGCCCAATCAGCCCCAGCATTTT.